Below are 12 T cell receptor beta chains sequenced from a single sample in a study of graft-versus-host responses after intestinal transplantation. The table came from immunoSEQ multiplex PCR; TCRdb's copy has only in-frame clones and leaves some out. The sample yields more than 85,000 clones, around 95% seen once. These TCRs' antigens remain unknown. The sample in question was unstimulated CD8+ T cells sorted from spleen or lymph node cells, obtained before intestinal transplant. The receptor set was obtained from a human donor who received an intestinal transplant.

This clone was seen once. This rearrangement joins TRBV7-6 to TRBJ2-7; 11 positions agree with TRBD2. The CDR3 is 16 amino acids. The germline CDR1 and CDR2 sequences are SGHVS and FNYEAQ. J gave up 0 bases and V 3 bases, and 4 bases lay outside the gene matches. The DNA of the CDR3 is TGTGCCAGCAGCTTGGGGACTAGCGGAAGCTCCTACGAGCAGTACTTC. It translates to CASSLGTSGSSYEQYF.

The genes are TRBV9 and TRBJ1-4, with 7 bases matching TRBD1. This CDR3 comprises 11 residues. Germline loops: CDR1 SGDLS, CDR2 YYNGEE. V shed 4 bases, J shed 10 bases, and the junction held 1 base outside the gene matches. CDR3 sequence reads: CASSPGGKLFF. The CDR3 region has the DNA TGTGCCAGCAGCCCAGGGGGAAAACTGTTTTTT. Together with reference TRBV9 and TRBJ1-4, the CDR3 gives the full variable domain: DSGVTQTPKHLITATGQRVTLRCSPRSGDLSVYWYQQSLDQGLQFLIQYYNGEERAKGNILERFSAQQFPDLHSELNLSSLELGDSALYFCASSPGGKLFFGSGTQLSVL.

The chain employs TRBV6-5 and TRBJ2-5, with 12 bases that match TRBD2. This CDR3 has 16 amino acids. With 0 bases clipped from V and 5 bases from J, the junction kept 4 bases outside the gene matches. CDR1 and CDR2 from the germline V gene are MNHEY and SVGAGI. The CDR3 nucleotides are TGTGCCAGCAGTTACTCGGGGACTAGCGGGCAGGAGACCCAGTACTTC. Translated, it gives CASSYSGTSGQETQYF.

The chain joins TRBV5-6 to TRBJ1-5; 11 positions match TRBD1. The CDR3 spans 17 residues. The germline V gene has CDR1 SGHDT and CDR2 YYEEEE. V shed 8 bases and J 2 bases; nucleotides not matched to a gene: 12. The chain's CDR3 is CARLQGTGGECNQPQHF. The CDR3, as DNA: TGTGCCAGACTCCAGGGGACAGGGGGAGAGTGCAATCAGCCCCAGCATTTT.

The CDR3 DNA reads as TGTGCCAGCAGTGGGAGGATCGGGCTAGGCGAGCAGTACTTC. Its translation: CASSGRIGLGEQYF. The chain uses TRBV2 and TRBJ2-7, with a tentative D call TRBD2 (5 bases). Trimming removed 4 bases from V and 6 bases from J, with 16 bases in between. The CDR3 is made up of 14 amino acids. The V gene's germline CDR1 is SNHLY and CDR2 FYNNEI.

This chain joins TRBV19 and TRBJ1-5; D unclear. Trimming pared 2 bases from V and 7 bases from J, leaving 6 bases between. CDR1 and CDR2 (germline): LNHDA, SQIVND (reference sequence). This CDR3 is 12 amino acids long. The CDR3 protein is CASSISGQPQHF. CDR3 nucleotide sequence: TGTGCCAGTAGTATATCGGGACAGCCCCAGCATTTT.

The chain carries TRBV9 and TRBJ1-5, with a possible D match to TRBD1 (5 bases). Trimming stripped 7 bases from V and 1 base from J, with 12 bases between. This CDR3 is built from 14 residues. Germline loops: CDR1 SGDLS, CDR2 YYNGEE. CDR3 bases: TGTGCCAGCGGGTCGGGGGGAAGCAATCAGCCCCAGCATTTT. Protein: CASGSGGSNQPQHF.

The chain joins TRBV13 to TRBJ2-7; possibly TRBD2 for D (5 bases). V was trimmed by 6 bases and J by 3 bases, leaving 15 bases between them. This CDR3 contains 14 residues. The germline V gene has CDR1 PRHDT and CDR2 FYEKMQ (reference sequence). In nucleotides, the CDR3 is TGTGCCAGCAGACCCTGGACTGGCGGCTACGAGCAGTACTTC. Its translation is CASRPWTGGYEQYF.

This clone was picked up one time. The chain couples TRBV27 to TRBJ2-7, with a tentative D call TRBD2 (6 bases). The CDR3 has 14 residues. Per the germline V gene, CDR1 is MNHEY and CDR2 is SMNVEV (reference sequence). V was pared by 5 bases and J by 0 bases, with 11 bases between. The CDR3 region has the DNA TGTGCCAGCAGTCCTCACGGGAGCTCCTACGAGCAGTACTTC. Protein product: CASSPHGSSYEQYF.

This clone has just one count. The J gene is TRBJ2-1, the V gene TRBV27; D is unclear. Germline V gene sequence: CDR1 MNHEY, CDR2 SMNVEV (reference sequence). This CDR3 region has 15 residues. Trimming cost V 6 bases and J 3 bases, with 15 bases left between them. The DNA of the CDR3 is TGTGCCAGCAGCAGTTCGGTTATCCTCTACAATGAGCAGTTCTTC. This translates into CASSSSVILYNEQFF.

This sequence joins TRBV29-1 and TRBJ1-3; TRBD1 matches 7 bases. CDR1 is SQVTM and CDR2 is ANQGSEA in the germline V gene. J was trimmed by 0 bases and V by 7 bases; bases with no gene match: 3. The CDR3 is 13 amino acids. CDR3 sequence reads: CSARQGSGNTIYF. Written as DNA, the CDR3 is TGCAGCGCCCGACAGGGCTCTGGAAACACCATATATTTT. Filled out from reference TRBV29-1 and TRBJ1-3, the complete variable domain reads SAVISQKPSRDICQRGTSLTIQCQVDSQVTMMFWYRQQPGQSLTLIATANQGSEATYESGFVIDKFPISRPNLTFSTLTVSNMSPEDSSIYLCSARQGSGNTIYFGEGSWLTVV.

CDR3 DNA: TGTGCCAGCAGCGTAGTTCCGGAGGGGGCTAGAAACACCATATATTTT. Translating it yields CASSVVPEGARNTIYF. The chain employs TRBV9 and TRBJ1-3; TRBD1 agrees at 7 bases. In germline, CDR1 is SGDLS, CDR2 YYNGEE. The length of the CDR3 is 16 residues. Unmatched junction bases numbered 8, after V lost 0 bases and J lost 5 bases. The complete variable domain, with remaining parts taken from reference TRBV9 and TRBJ1-3, reads DSGVTQTPKHLITATGQRVTLRCSPRSGDLSVYWYQQSLDQGLQFLIQYYNGEERAKGNILERFSAQQFPDLHSELNLSSLELGDSALYFCASSVVPEGARNTIYFGEGSWLTVV.